This T cell receptor (beta chain) derives from a study of T cells in localized non-small cell lung cancer (dated by TCRdb to 2018 to 2020). Turning to the overall study: T cell repertoires of 200 to 250 early-stage NSCLC patients were analyzed, with tumors being compared against uninvolved tumor-adjacent lungs. Of the NSCLC patients, 129 were male and about a hundred were female, and the mean age was roughly 61 years. The cohort was made up of around 250 treatment-naive NSCLC patients whose localized lung tumors had been resected. Overall study outcomes, separate from this receptor: Since the design was exploratory, TCR variables were selected using unadjusted p-values with no false-discovery rate correction. Of the top 100 tumor clones, a median of roughly 53 were detected in paired uninvolved adjacent lung; 28 were also among that lung's top 100. The highest T cell clonality was observed in uninvolved tumor-adjacent lung, where clonality exceeded that of tumor, suggesting that antigenic responses were more focused in uninvolved tumor-adjacent lung. Higher T cell density in blood was associated with longer overall survival, whereas higher clonality in adjacent lung was associated with shorter survival. Because multi-region tumor sequencing was not performed, intratumor heterogeneity could not be ruled out.

At diagnosis, tumor, uninvolved tumor-adjacent lung and peripheral blood were collected and then preserved as a mix of FFPE and fresh-frozen material. For TCR repertoire profiling, blood samples were analyzed in the form of peripheral blood mononuclear cells. This clone was counted a few times. Which antigen it targets is not known. No much larger clonotype is one base removed from it; base qualities were not supplied. CDR1 SGHRS and CDR2 YFSETQ are derived from the germline V gene. The junction shows trimming of 3 bases on V and 4 bases on J, and the gene matches do not reach 8 bases of it. The CDR3, cysteine through phenylalanine, is 15 amino acids long. CDR3 DNA is the only sequence kept; it has 45 bases, read in frame from the first base. The immunoSEQ Assay was used to sequence TCR beta CDR3 regions from DNA. In the paper's pipeline: To compute T cell density, TCR beta template counts were normalized to usable DNA, which was estimated by amplifying housekeeping genes. Using the preseqR package, richness was estimated by extrapolating to 120,000 templates for tissue samples and 400,000 templates for PBMC samples. Clonality was calculated as one minus Pielou's evenness. Tissue-enriched TCRs were identified by differential abundance testing using productive amino-acid clonotypes, minimum total count 5 and alpha 0.1. Repertoire overlap between compartments was quantified with the Jaccard Index and Morisita Overlap Index. GLIPH grouped TCR beta CDR3s together with public tetramer-defined viral CDR3s, and a viral motif had to include at least three viral sequences and show V-gene enrichment. Entries here come from immuneACCESS through TCRdb and include only in-frame sequences with V and J called. Some clones fail to appear in such tables; in the studies checked, an unresolved V gene covers under half of the shortfall, and the cause of the remainder is unknown. That table is the source of V, J and clone size, and D and trimming were worked out from the DNA. The table for this sample lists 100,000 to 150,000 clones; roughly 90% of them were counted only once. The ten largest clones represent around 1.7% of the sample.

This clonotype was obtained from an older female donor with stage I lung adenocarcinoma. The chain was built from TRBV5-1 and TRBJ1-2; 8 nucleotides in the junction match TRBD1. Source: peripheral blood, taken before any cancer treatment. In nucleotides, the sequence is TGCGCCAGCAGCTCAGGACAGGGAGTAGGCTATGGCTACACCTTC. It codes for CASSSGQGVGYGYTF.